This TCR beta chain originates from a study of cytotoxic CD8 clonotypes in ibrutinib-treated CLL. A note on this clone: The antigen is undetermined.

Study-wide findings and caveats: Clonality was higher at ibrutinib response and returned toward baseline at progression. Progressing patients had sampling times that differed from those of sustained-remission patients.

Profiled with immunoSEQ multiplex PCR; TCRdb holds only in-frame clones, not every one. This table holds about 40,000 clones, approximately 71% found once. The CDR3 totals 14 residues. The germline V gene has CDR1 MNHNY and CDR2 SVGAGI (reference sequence). The ends were cut back, 0 bases at V and 3 bases at J, with 9 bases in the middle. The input for sequencing was PBMCs, taken at disease progression, from a patient treated with ibrutinib. The chain employs TRBV6-6 and TRBJ2-7; D is unresolved. The receptor was derived from a human donor with chronic lymphocytic leukemia. Here the CDR3 DNA reads TGTGCCAGCAGTTACTCTTCGTCTAGCTACGAGCAGTACTTC. This codes for CASSYSSSSYEQYF.